This record concerns one T cell receptor (beta chain) sequence. V lost 4 bases to trimming and J lost 5 bases; unmatched junction nucleotides: 4. The CDR3 is 15 amino acids. Germline assignment: CDR1 SGHAT and CDR2 FQNNGV. The sample is drawn from a study of blood T cell repertoires in COVID-19. Generated by immunoSEQ multiplex PCR, the TCRdb table keeps only in-frame clones and is missing some. Among around 95,000 clones listed, almost 90% were seen once. The V call is TRBV11-2, the J call TRBJ2-1, with 11 bases aligning to TRBD2. This TCR was sampled from a human donor in a cohort sampled during active COVID-19. Sequenced sample: peripheral blood. The CDR3 region is CASSSGLAVNNEQFF. In nucleotides, the CDR3 is TGTGCCAGCAGCTCGGGACTAGCGGTAAACAATGAGCAGTTCTTC.